This TCR beta chain was sequenced during a study of PD-L1 blockade in urothelial cancer. Study background: Patients began atezolizumab, 1,200 mg intravenously every 3 weeks, at some point between 2012 and 2014. Blood yielded a median of around 150,000 T cells per sample. Findings and caveats of the study: Where pretreatment blood TCR clonality fell below the median, better survival was predicted.

Time point of the sample: pretreatment peripheral blood. Germline lookup yields CDR1 KGHSH and CDR2 LQKENI. V shed 2 bases, J shed 5 bases, and the junction held 16 bases outside the gene matches. The CDR3 consists of 18 residues. As regards this clone: No antigen is known for it.

Libraries were prepared by immunoSEQ multiplex PCR; TCRdb keeps only in-frame clonotypes and omits some of them. This sample has roughly 77,000 clones, with 84% found just once. This receptor was identified in a woman in her seventies with urothelial cancer. The chain couples TRBV18 to TRBJ2-5; 8 bases agree with TRBD1. The source was PBMCs, collected around atezolizumab (anti-PD-L1) treatment. The CDR3 reads CASSPRKSGPGGAETQYF. The CDR3 DNA reads as TGTGCCAGCTCACCAAGAAAATCGGGGCCAGGGGGCGCGGAGACCCAGTACTTC.